A selection of T cell receptor beta chains follows, all from one sample in a study of cytomegalovirus exposure and HLA in healthy donors. Profiling relied on immunoSEQ multiplex PCR, and the TCRdb table lists in-frame clones only, not all of them. The repertoire holds roughly 300,000 clones, roughly 90% seen once, with approximately 0.94% in the top ten. What was sequenced was PBMCs. The source of these receptors is a woman between 18 and 29 years old in good health and CMV-seronegative. Each CDR3 is given without its conserved first and last residue. Each record gives: J gene, V gene, CDR3 protein.

TRBJ2-3,TRBV6-5,ASGLSTDLYTQY
TRBJ2-1,TRBV4-2,ASSQDGTSIEV
TRBJ1-2,TRBV5-5,ASSLEQGFYGYT
TRBJ2-3,TRBV4-3,ASSQVGLGGRTDTQY
TRBJ2-7,TRBV27,ASSPMDRGTHEQY
TRBJ2-7,TRBV7-9,ASSSLQGSGPTTHYEQY
TRBJ2-5,TRBV6-4,ASSDSAGGGQETQY
TRBJ2-3,TRBV6-5,ASIPSWGSTDTQY
TRBJ2-1,TRBV28,ASSLGSSGGAYNEQF
TRBJ2-7,TRBV18,ASSPPLEGRLTTTYEQY
TRBJ2-3,TRBV27,ASSLRGAVGTDTQY
TRBJ1-2,TRBV30,AWNQLQGIGGYT
TRBJ2-1,TRBV9,ASSDGGRIGSYNEQF
TRBJ1-5,TRBV15,ATSRDPGQPQH
TRBJ2-7,TRBV29-1,SVNLDRVGEQY
TRBJ2-2,TRBV4-3,ASSQDRSSGNTGELF
TRBJ1-2,TRBV5-4,ASSLIQGYGYT
TRBJ2-2,TRBV6-1,ASVGGTGDTGELF
TRBJ2-1,TRBV6-5,ASSSLLGTSYNEQF
TRBJ1-2,TRBV28,ASTPFRDRHNYGYT
TRBJ2-7,TRBV5-4,ASSPKGGGLRYEQY
TRBJ2-2,TRBV28,ASRPGLAGIGELF
TRBJ1-2,TRBV5-1,ASSDPGLGYT
TRBJ2-1,TRBV7-7,ASSLGGDYNEQF
TRBJ2-7,TRBV27,ANPLSGRFYEQY
TRBJ2-1,TRBV1,TSRSSGRGGSYNEQF
TRBJ1-4,TRBV7-2,ASTRRPGGSNEKLF
TRBJ2-5,TRBV9,ASSVEVGGLETQY
TRBJ2-4,TRBV9,ASGQGLGNIQY
TRBJ2-1,TRBV5-4,ASSPQGAVYNEQF
TRBJ2-1,TRBV19,ASTGLAGYNEQF
TRBJ2-3,TRBV1,TSSLPSTAGITDTQY
TRBJ1-3,TRBV2,ASSGAHPTGLGGNTIY
TRBJ2-7,TRBV4-3,ASSQDLKGVEQY
TRBJ2-1,TRBV6-1,ASDRGSYNEQF
TRBJ2-1,TRBV4-1,ASSYLSRGPPGTEQF